These 20 T cell receptor beta chains were all obtained from the same sample, sequenced in a study of blood T cell repertoires in COVID-19. TCRdb's copy holds only in-frame clones and misses some; the assay was immunoSEQ multiplex PCR. Of fewer than 400,000 clones listed, 90% are singletons. Sequencing input: peripheral blood. The receptors were sampled from a woman aged 25-40 years with COVID-19, enrolled during active disease.

This chain connects TRBV27 to TRBJ1-5, with D tentatively TRBD1 (5 bases). In germline, CDR1 is MNHEY, CDR2 SMNVEV (reference sequence). This CDR3 comprises 13 residues. V was trimmed by 4 bases and J by 7 bases, leaving 11 bases between them. CDR3 sequence reads: CASSWVRVQPQHF. Here the CDR3 DNA reads TGTGCCAGCAGTTGGGTCAGGGTACAGCCCCAGCATTTT.

This chain joins TRBV19 and TRBJ2-3; 10 bases fit TRBD1. The germline V gene encodes CDR1 LNHDA and CDR2 SQIVND (reference sequence). The trim removed 9 bases at V and 4 bases at J, leaving 4 bases unmatched. The CDR3 sequence is 13 residues long. The chain's CDR3 is CASRDRGSDTQYF. For the CDR3, the DNA is TGTGCCAGCCGGGACAGGGGCTCAGATACGCAGTATTTT. Looking up the rest from reference TRBV19 and TRBJ2-3 gives the full variable domain: DGGITQSPKYLFRKEGQNVTLSCEQNLNHDAMYWYRQDPGQGLRLIYYSQIVNDFQKGDIAEGYSVSREKKESFPLTVTSAQKNPTAFYLCASRDRGSDTQYFGPGTRLTVL.

J is TRBJ2-1 and V is TRBV11-1; perhaps TRBD2 as D (5 bases). The CDR3 totals 14 residues. Trimming removed 1 base at V and 5 bases at J, with 9 bases between. Germline-derived CDR1 and CDR2 are SGHAT and FQDESV (reference sequence). The CDR3 sequence is CASSLEGLNNEQFF. CDR3 nucleotides: TGTGCCAGCAGCTTAGAAGGACTCAACAATGAGCAGTTCTTC. The complete variable domain, with remaining parts taken from reference TRBV11-1 and TRBJ2-1, reads EAEVAQSPRYKITEKSQAVAFWCDPISGHATLYWYRQILGQGPELLVQFQDESVVDDSQLPKDRFSAERLKGVDSTLKIQPAELGDSAMYLCASSLEGLNNEQFFGPGTRLTVL.

The V gene is TRBV14, the J gene TRBJ1-3; D possibly corresponds to TRBD1 (6 bases). The CDR3 totals 20 residues. CDR1 and CDR2 (germline): SGHDN, FVKESK. V lost 0 bases and J lost 0, with 21 bases in between. The CDR3 sequence: CASSQDLSRGRDNSGNTIYF. For the CDR3, the DNA is TGTGCCAGCAGCCAAGATTTAAGTCGGGGTCGGGACAACTCTGGAAACACCATATATTTT.

This chain joins TRBV12-3 or TRBV12-4 and TRBJ1-2, with D hard to call. Trimming took off 10 bases at V and 3 bases at J, with 15 bases between the two ends. CDR3 length: 13 amino acids. CDR3 residues: CAILGRSDYGYTF. The DNA for the CDR3 is TGTGCCATTTTAGGGAGGTCTGACTATGGCTACACCTTC.

There are a few counts of this clone. The J gene is TRBJ2-5, the V gene TRBV15; 7 bases map to TRBD1. CDR1 and CDR2 (germline): LNHNV, YYDKDF (reference sequence). Trimming removed 7 bases from V and 5 bases from J; junction bases left unmatched: 10. This CDR3 has 14 amino acids. This CDR3 is CATTTFGTVETQYF. CDR3 nucleotide sequence: TGTGCCACCACCACCTTCGGGACAGTGGAGACCCAGTACTTC.

The CDR3 is CASSPWTGKSSYNSPLHF. Here the CDR3 DNA reads TGTGCCAGCAGCCCTTGGACGGGAAAGAGCTCCTATAATTCACCCCTCCACTTT. The chain has TRBV6-2 or TRBV6-3 and TRBJ1-6; D ambiguous. CDR1 and CDR2 (germline): MNHEY, SVGEGT. The CDR3 extends over 18 amino acids. V lost 6 bases and J 0 bases, leaving 18 bases between the germline ends.

This chain uses TRBV5-5 with TRBJ1-5; D is uncertain. The ends were cut back, 0 bases at V and 0 bases at J, with 7 bases in the middle. CDR3 length: 15 residues. Germline V gives CDR1 SGHKS, CDR2 YYEKEE (reference sequence). The CDR3 DNA follows: TGTGCCAGCAGCTTGGGAGTCAATAGCAATCAGCCCCAGCATTTT. As protein: CASSLGVNSNQPQHF.

The chain recombines TRBV9 with TRBJ1-1; D might be TRBD1 (5 bases). CDR3 length equals 14 residues. Looked up from germline, CDR1 is SGDLS and CDR2 is YYNGEE. The ends were cut back, 0 bases at V and 4 bases at J, with 10 bases in the middle. CDR3 residues: CASSVVVGPTEAFF. For the CDR3, the DNA is TGTGCCAGCAGCGTAGTTGTGGGGCCCACTGAAGCTTTCTTT.

The CDR3 is CASSLSGTGSVGEQFF. The DNA for the CDR3 is TGTGCCAGCAGTCTCTCCGGGACAGGGTCTGTGGGTGAGCAGTTCTTC. The chain carries TRBV28 and TRBJ2-1, with 9 nucleotides matching TRBD1. V lost 5 bases and J lost 9; bases outside the gene matches: 14. In germline, CDR1 is MDHEN, CDR2 SYDVKM. The CDR3 covers 16 residues.

The gene calls are TRBV13 and TRBJ1-4; tentatively, D is TRBD1 (5 bases). Per the germline V gene, CDR1 is PRHDT and CDR2 is FYEKMQ (reference sequence). V was trimmed by 3 bases and J by 8 bases, leaving 13 bases between them. This CDR3 region has 14 residues. The CDR3 region has the DNA TGTGCCAGCAGCTTGGGGCCCTTGGGGGAAAAACTGTTTTTT. Translating gives CASSLGPLGEKLFF.

The chain joins TRBV9 to TRBJ2-3; 11 positions match TRBD2. This CDR3 is 17 amino acids long. The J segment lost 4 bases and the V segment lost 3 bases, leaving 10 bases of the junction unmatched. CDR1 SGDLS and CDR2 YYNGEE come from the germline V gene. CDR3 bases: TGTGCCAGCAGCGCTCCTCTAGCGGGAGGAAACTCAGATACGCAGTATTTT. The encoded protein is CASSAPLAGGNSDTQYF. The complete variable domain, with remaining parts taken from reference TRBV9 and TRBJ2-3, reads DSGVTQTPKHLITATGQRVTLRCSPRSGDLSVYWYQQSLDQGLQFLIQYYNGEERAKGNILERFSAQQFPDLHSELNLSSLELGDSALYFCASSAPLAGGNSDTQYFGPGTRLTVL.

About this clone itself: A much larger clone is a single base away; this may be a read error. V gene TRBV11-2 combines with J gene TRBJ2-3; 12 nucleotides match TRBD2. The junction had 2 bases not matched to a gene; V was cut back by 6 bases and J by 4 bases. The V gene's germline CDR1 is SGHAT and CDR2 FQNNGV. CDR3 length: 14 amino acids. The chain's CDR3 is CASSLAGGPDTQYF. CDR3 bases: TGTGCCAGCAGTCTAGCGGGAGGGCCAGATACGCAGTATTTT.

This chain links TRBV29-1 with TRBJ1-2, with D maybe TRBD1 (6 bases). CDR1 and CDR2 from the germline V gene are SQVTM and ANQGSEA. V shed 7 bases and J shed 4 bases, with 16 bases lying between them. There are 13 residues in the CDR3. The CDR3 region is CSANQGTTYGYTF. In DNA form, the CDR3 reads TGCAGCGCCAACCAGGGGACCACCTATGGCTACACCTTC.

The chain recombines TRBV12-3 or TRBV12-4 with TRBJ2-7; D is unresolved. Between the trimmed V and J ends, which lost 7 bases and 2 bases, there was a span of 12 bases. The CDR3 contains 13 residues. The CDR3 DNA follows: TGTGCCAGCACCGTGACAATCCCCTACGAGCAGTACTTC. Amino acid sequence: CASTVTIPYEQYF.

The J gene is TRBJ1-4, the V gene TRBV3-1 (or the pseudogene TRBV3-2); D remains unclear. V lost 4 bases, J lost 7 bases, and 13 bases lay in between. CDR3 length equals 14 residues. The germline V gene has CDR1 LGHDT and CDR2 YNNKEL (reference sequence). The CDR3 region has the DNA TGTGCCAGCAGCCCGACTTATAAGAGTGAAAAACTGTTTTTT. Its protein product is CASSPTYKSEKLFF.

The chain links TRBV6-5 to TRBJ2-7, with TRBD1 identical over 7 bases. The CDR3 has 14 amino acids. Germline V gene sequence: CDR1 MNHEY, CDR2 SVGAGI. With 7 bases clipped from V and 0 bases from J, the junction kept 6 bases outside the gene matches. CDR3 residues: CASTPDRSSYEQYF. The CDR3 DNA follows: TGTGCCAGCACCCCGGACAGGAGCTCCTACGAGCAGTACTTC.

The chain recombines TRBV6-5 with TRBJ1-1; 9 positions agree with TRBD1. J lost 10 bases, V lost 2 bases, and 8 bases had no gene match. CDR3 length equals 14 residues. CDR1 is MNHEY and CDR2 is SVGAGI in the germline V gene. The DNA of the CDR3 is TGTGCCAGCAGTTACGGTGGACAGGGGAGAACAGCTTTCTTT. Its translation: CASSYGGQGRTAFF.

This rearrangement joins TRBV28 to TRBJ1-5, with 10 bases matching TRBD1. The CDR3 spans 15 residues. Per germline, CDR1 MDHEN and CDR2 SYDVKM. The V segment lost 6 bases and the J segment 6 bases; nucleotides outside the gene matches: 8. This CDR3 reads CASRPRDRGVQPQHF. The CDR3 nucleotides are TGTGCCAGCAGGCCCCGGGACAGGGGTGTTCAGCCCCAGCATTTT.

This rearrangement joins TRBV27 to TRBJ1-1; no clear D gene. Germline V gives CDR1 MNHEY, CDR2 SMNVEV (reference sequence). Trimming pared 4 bases from V and 1 base from J, leaving 7 bases between. This CDR3 has 13 amino acids. CDR3 DNA sequence: TGTGCCAGCAGTTCAGCAGGGAACACTGAAGCTTTCTTT. Protein: CASSSAGNTEAFF.